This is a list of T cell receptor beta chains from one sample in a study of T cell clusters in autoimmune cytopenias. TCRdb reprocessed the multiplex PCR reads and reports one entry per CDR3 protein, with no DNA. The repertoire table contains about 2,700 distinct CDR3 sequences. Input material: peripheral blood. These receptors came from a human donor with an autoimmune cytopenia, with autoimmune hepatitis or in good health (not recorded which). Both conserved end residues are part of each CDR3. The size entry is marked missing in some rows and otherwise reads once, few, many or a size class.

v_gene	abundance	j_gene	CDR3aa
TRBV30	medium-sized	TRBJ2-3	CAWRQGDTQYF
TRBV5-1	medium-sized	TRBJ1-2	CASSPIRQGSYGYTF
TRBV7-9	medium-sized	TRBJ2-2	CASSPGGGANTGELFF
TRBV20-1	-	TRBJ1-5	CSATTALSNQPQHF
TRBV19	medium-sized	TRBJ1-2	CASSPDRGYGYTF
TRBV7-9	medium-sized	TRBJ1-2	CASQGGNSYGYTF
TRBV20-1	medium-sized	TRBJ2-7	CSASPLAYEQYF
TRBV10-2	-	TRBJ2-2	CASSTGLAGWNTGELFF
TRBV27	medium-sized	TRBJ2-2	CASRRDRVSGELFF
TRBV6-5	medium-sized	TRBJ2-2	CASLGRRNTGELFF
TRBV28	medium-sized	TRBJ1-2	CASSLGHNYGYTF
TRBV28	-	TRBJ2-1	CASSWEGTSGSYNEQFF
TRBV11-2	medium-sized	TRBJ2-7	CASSFGHEQYF
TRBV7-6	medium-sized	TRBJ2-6	CASSLVGGLGANVLTF
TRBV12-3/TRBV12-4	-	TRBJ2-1	CASSLDDLVDSYNEQFF
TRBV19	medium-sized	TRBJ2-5	CASSEALSSGGLETQYF
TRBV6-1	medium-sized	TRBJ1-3	CASSVGPGSGNTIYF
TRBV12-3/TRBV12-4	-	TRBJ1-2	CASSFGQSGYGYTF
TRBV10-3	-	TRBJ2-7	CAISVTAGALYEQYF
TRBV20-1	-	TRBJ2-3	CSAINSDSVGTDTQYF
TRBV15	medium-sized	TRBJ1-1	CATSRGGAGGDSAFF
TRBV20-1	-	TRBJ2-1	CSARALRLAYGEQFF
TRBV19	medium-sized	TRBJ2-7	CASSKYIGTGKNEQYF
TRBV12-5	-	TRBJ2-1	CASGPRAEQFF
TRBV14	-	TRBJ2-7	CASSPGGSEQYF
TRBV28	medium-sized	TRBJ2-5	CASSQAEETQYF
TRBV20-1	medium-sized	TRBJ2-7	CSARDLREETYEQYF
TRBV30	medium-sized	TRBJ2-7	CAWSGAVSSYEQYF
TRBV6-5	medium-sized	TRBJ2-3	CASSQNTDTQYF
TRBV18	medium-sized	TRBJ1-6	CASSPRPGNGNSPLHF
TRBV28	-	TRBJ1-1	CASNSEGRRITEAFF
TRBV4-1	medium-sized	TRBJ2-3	CASSQDGTSMADTQYF